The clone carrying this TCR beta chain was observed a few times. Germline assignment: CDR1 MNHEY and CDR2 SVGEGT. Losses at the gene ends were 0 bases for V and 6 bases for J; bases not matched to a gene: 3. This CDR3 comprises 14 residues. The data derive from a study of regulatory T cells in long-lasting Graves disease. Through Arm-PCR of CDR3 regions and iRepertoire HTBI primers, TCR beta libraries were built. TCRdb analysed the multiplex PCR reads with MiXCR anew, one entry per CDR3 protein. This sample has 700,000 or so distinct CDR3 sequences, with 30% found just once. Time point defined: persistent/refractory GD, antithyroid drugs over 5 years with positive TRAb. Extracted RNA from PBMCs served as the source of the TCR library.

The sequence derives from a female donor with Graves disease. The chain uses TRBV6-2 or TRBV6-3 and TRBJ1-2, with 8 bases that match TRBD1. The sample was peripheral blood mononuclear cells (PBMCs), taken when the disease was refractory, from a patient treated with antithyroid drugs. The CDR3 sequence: CASSYSRTGNGYTF. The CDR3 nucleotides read TGTGCCAGCAGTTACTCTAGGACAGGGAATGGCTACACCTTC.